What follows describes a single T cell receptor beta chain. The sample belongs to a study of T cells after somatic rescue of genetic block. Produced via immunoSEQ multiplex PCR; TCRdb's table is partial and in-frame only. Counted here are 55,000 or so clones, 90% to 97% occurring once; the ten biggest clones make up 0.075% to 0.095%. The ends were cut back, 1 base at V and 0 bases at J, with 8 bases in the middle. There are 15 residues in the CDR3. Germline lookup yields CDR1 SEHNR and CDR2 FQNEAQ (reference sequence). Sequenced material: peripheral blood mononuclear cells (PBMCs). The rearrangement uses TRBV7-9 and TRBJ2-3; perhaps TRBD2 as D (6 bases). The TCR originated in a child younger than two. CDR3 loop: CASSLGGISTDTQYF. CDR3 DNA: TGTGCCAGCAGCTTAGGCGGGATCAGCACAGATACGCAGTATTTT.